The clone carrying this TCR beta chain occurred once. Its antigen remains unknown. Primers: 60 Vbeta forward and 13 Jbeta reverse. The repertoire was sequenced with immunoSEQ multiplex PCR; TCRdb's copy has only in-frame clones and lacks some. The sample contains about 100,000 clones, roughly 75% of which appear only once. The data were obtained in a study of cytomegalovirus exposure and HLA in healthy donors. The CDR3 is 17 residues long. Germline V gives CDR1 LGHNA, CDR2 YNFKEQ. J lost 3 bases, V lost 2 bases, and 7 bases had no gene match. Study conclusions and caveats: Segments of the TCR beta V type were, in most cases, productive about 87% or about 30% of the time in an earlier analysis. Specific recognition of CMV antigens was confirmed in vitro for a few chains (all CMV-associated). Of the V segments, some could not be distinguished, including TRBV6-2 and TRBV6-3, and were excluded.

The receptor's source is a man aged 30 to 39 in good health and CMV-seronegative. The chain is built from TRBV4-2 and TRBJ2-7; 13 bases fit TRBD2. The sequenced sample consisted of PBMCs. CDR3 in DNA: TGTGCCAGCAGCCAACCGCCGACTAGCGGGGGGAACTACGAGCAGTACTTC. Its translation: CASSQPPTSGGNYEQYF.